This is a list of T cell receptor beta chains from one sample in a study of T cells in Graves' hyperthyroidism and ophthalmopathy. TCRdb used MiXCR to reprocess the multiplex PCR reads, holding one entry per CDR3 protein. Of over 500,000 distinct CDR3 sequences in the sample, under 20% were seen once. Sequenced: blood. The receptors here all came from a woman between 18 and 30 years old with Graves' ophthalmopathy. Both conserved end residues are part of each CDR3. The D gene is left open where the match is weak. The size field is filled for only some rows; it gives once, few, many or a size class.

V: TRBV9; size: few; J: TRBJ2-3; D: -; CDR3: CASSTRANTQYF; DNA: TGTGCCAGCAGCACTCGGGCAAATACGCAGTATTTT
V: TRBV14; size: few; J: TRBJ2-1; D: -; CDR3: CASSQEVGGTNEQFF; DNA: TGTGCCAGCAGCCAAGAAGTGGGGGGAACCAATGAGCAGTTCTTC
V: TRBV28; size: many; J: TRBJ1-5; D: -; CDR3: CASSFYLGGNQPQHF; DNA: TGTGCCAGCAGTTTCTATTTAGGGGGGAATCAGCCCCAGCATTTT
V: TRBV6-2/TRBV6-3; size: many; J: TRBJ2-5; D: TRBD2; CDR3: CASRTSGKETQYF; DNA: TGTGCCAGCCGTACTAGCGGGAAAGAGACCCAGTACTTC
V: TRBV11-2; size: many; J: TRBJ2-3; D: -; CDR3: CASRPIGRRSTDTQYF; DNA: TGTGCCAGCAGACCCATCGGACGGCGGAGCACAGATACGCAGTATTTT
V: TRBV7-9; size: many; J: TRBJ2-4; D: -; CDR3: CASSLAGGSAKNIQYF; DNA: TGTGCCAGCAGCTTAGCAGGTGGTTCGGCCAAAAACATTCAGTACTTC
V: TRBV20-1; size: few; J: TRBJ1-5; D: -; CDR3: CSARATGFTWNQPQHF; DNA: TGCAGTGCTAGAGCCACAGGGTTTACTTGGAATCAGCCCCAGCATTTT
V: TRBV2; size: many; J: TRBJ2-7; D: TRBD1; CDR3: CASSEDRGHYEQYF; DNA: TGTGCCAGCAGTGAAGACAGGGGGCACTACGAGCAGTACTTC
V: TRBV6-1; size: many; J: TRBJ1-5; D: -; CDR3: CASSEARGRSNQPQHF; DNA: TGTGCCAGCAGTGAAGCTAGGGGACGGAGCAATCAGCCCCAGCATTTT
V: TRBV28; size: -; J: TRBJ2-7; D: -; CDR3: CASKWGAYEQYF; DNA: TGTGCCAGCAAATGGGGGGCCTACGAGCAGTACTTC
V: TRBV20-1; size: few; J: TRBJ1-2; D: TRBD1; CDR3: CSASGGQGMLDGYTF; DNA: TGCAGTGCTAGTGGGGGACAGGGAATGCTTGATGGCTACACCTTC
V: TRBV7-2; size: many; J: TRBJ1-2; D: -; CDR3: CASSFEGYGYTF; DNA: TGTGCCAGCAGCTTCGAGGGGTATGGCTACACCTTC
V: TRBV20-1; size: many; J: TRBJ2-7; D: TRBD1; CDR3: CSAFGQGAYEQYF; DNA: TGCAGTGCTTTCGGACAGGGAGCCTACGAGCAGTACTTC
V: TRBV12-3/TRBV12-4; size: many; J: TRBJ2-7; D: -; CDR3: CASSRGGVYEQYF; DNA: TGTGCCAGCAGCAGGGGAGGCGTTTACGAGCAGTACTTC
V: TRBV6-1; size: many; J: TRBJ1-2; D: TRBD1; CDR3: CASSGLDRVAYGYTF; DNA: TGTGCCAGCAGTGGTCTGGACAGGGTCGCCTATGGCTACACCTTC
V: TRBV5-1; size: many; J: TRBJ1-4; D: -; CDR3: CASSLYQPSSTNEKLFF; DNA: TGCGCCAGCAGCTTGTACCAGCCTTCGTCAACTAATGAAAAACTGTTTTTT
V: TRBV11-1; size: many; J: TRBJ2-7; D: TRBD1; CDR3: CASSFVTGSYEQYF; DNA: TGTGCCAGCAGCTTCGTGACAGGGAGCTACGAGCAGTACTTC
V: TRBV29-1; size: few; J: TRBJ2-5; D: -; CDR3: CSVEFQETQYF; DNA: TGCAGCGTTGAATTCCAAGAGACCCAGTACTTC
V: TRBV10-2; size: -; J: TRBJ2-2; D: -; CDR3: CASSDGQGGTGELFF; DNA: TGCGCCAGCAGTGATGGACAGGGAGGGACCGGGGAGCTGTTTTTT
V: TRBV7-2; size: many; J: TRBJ1-3; D: -; CDR3: CASSLEVTGNTIYF; DNA: TGTGCCAGCAGCTTAGAGGTTACTGGAAACACCATATATTTT
V: TRBV13; size: -; J: TRBJ2-4; D: TRBD1; CDR3: CASSSDRVGKNIQYF; DNA: TGTGCCAGCAGCTCTGACAGGGTCGGCAAAAACATTCAGTACTTC
V: TRBV11-2; size: many; J: TRBJ2-4; D: TRBD1; CDR3: CASRSGGLSKNIQYF; DNA: TGTGCCAGCAGGTCAGGGGGCCTGTCCAAAAACATTCAGTACTTC
V: TRBV27; size: many; J: TRBJ2-3; D: -; CDR3: CASIQRGADTQYF; DNA: TGTGCCAGTATCCAGCGTGGGGCGGATACGCAGTATTTT
V: TRBV5-6; size: few; J: TRBJ2-2; D: TRBD1; CDR3: CASSLGQIGTGELFF; DNA: TGTGCCAGCAGCCTGGGACAGATCGGCACCGGGGAGCTGTTTTTT
V: TRBV30; size: few; J: TRBJ1-2; D: -; CDR3: CAWSPRTAGGYTF; DNA: TGTGCCTGGAGTCCCCGGACAGCGGGTGGCTACACCTTC
V: TRBV6-5; size: few; J: TRBJ1-4; D: -; CDR3: CASSSTGSFNEKLFF; DNA: TGTGCCAGCAGTTCAACAGGGAGCTTTAATGAAAAACTGTTTTTT
V: TRBV7-3; size: many; J: TRBJ2-3; D: TRBD1; CDR3: CASSLGRDRAPQAATDTQYF; DNA: TGTGCCAGCAGCTTGGGACGGGACAGGGCACCTCAGGCCGCCACAGATACGCAGTATTTT
V: TRBV4-1; size: -; J: TRBJ2-7; D: -; CDR3: CASSQALLDYEQYF; DNA: TGCGCCAGCAGCCAAGCATTACTAGACTACGAGCAGTACTTC
V: TRBV28; size: many; J: TRBJ1-6; D: TRBD1; CDR3: CASSRPRGSYNSPLHF; DNA: TGTGCCAGCAGTCGCCCCAGGGGGAGCTATAATTCACCCCTCCACTTT
V: TRBV19; size: few; J: TRBJ1-1; D: -; CDR3: CASSIFRSTEAFF; DNA: TGTGCCAGTAGTATTTTCAGGAGCACTGAAGCTTTCTTT
V: TRBV9; size: -; J: TRBJ2-7; D: -; CDR3: CASSGSGGYEQYF; DNA: TGTGCCAGCAGCGGGTCTGGAGGCTACGAGCAGTACTTC
V: TRBV5-1; size: many; J: TRBJ2-3; D: TRBD2; CDR3: CASSLARSSGGFGDSTDTQYF; DNA: TGCGCCAGCAGCTTGGCGCGGTCTAGCGGGGGATTCGGAGACAGCACAGATACGCAGTATTTT
V: TRBV7-2; size: many; J: TRBJ2-3; D: -; CDR3: CASSLEGGTADTQYF; DNA: TGTGCCAGCAGCTTAGAGGGGGGGACCGCAGATACGCAGTATTTT
V: TRBV7-2; size: -; J: TRBJ2-7; D: TRBD2; CDR3: CASSLAPQAGAYEQYF; DNA: TGTGCCAGCAGCTTAGCCCCCCAAGCGGGAGCCTACGAGCAGTACTTC
V: TRBV20-1; size: few; J: TRBJ2-7; D: -; CDR3: CSARADRREQYF; DNA: TGCAGTGCTAGAGCAGACAGGCGCGAGCAGTACTTC
V: TRBV27; size: many; J: TRBJ2-3; D: TRBD1; CDR3: CASSSTGTGADTQYF; DNA: TGTGCCAGCAGTTCAACCGGGACAGGGGCAGATACGCAGTATTTT
V: TRBV28; size: many; J: TRBJ2-7; D: -; CDR3: CASSLPRLGGVNEQYF; DNA: TGTGCCAGCAGTTTACCCCGACTGGGCGGGGTCAACGAGCAGTACTTC
V: TRBV20-1; size: -; J: TRBJ2-7; D: -; CDR3: CSAGDAVLSSEQYF; DNA: TGCAGTGCAGGGGACGCCGTACTGTCGTCGGAGCAGTACTTC
V: TRBV6-1; size: many; J: TRBJ1-6; D: -; CDR3: CASSERFPALDPLHF; DNA: TGTGCCAGCAGTGAAAGGTTTCCAGCCTTGGATCCCCTCCACTTT
V: TRBV6-1; size: -; J: TRBJ2-5; D: -; CDR3: CASSEERTNPTNF; DNA: TGTGCCAGCAGTGAAGAACGGACTAATCCGACCAACTTC
V: TRBV28; size: many; J: TRBJ1-5; D: -; CDR3: CASSFPVRGYQPQHF; DNA: TGTGCCAGCAGTTTCCCGGTCAGGGGTTATCAGCCCCAGCATTTT
V: TRBV12-3/TRBV12-4; size: many; J: TRBJ1-2; D: -; CDR3: CASRPTGFEGYTF; DNA: TGTGCCAGCAGACCAACAGGGTTTGAAGGCTACACCTTC
V: TRBV5-1; size: few; J: TRBJ2-1; D: TRBD2; CDR3: CASSPGRNSYNEQFF; DNA: TGCGCCAGCAGCCCCGGGAGGAACTCCTACAATGAGCAGTTCTTC
V: TRBV29-1; size: many; J: TRBJ2-1; D: TRBD2; CDR3: CSVEGGPSYNEQFF; DNA: TGCAGCGTTGAGGGAGGGCCTTCCTACAATGAGCAGTTCTTC
V: TRBV7-8; size: -; J: TRBJ2-7; D: -; CDR3: CASSQDGGYEQYF; DNA: TGTGCCAGCAGCCAAGATGGGGGCTACGAGCAGTACTTC
V: TRBV20-1; size: many; J: TRBJ1-1; D: -; CDR3: CSAPVRGLSGEAFF; DNA: TGCAGTGCCCCGGTGCGGGGGTTGTCAGGTGAAGCTTTCTTT
V: TRBV27; size: -; J: TRBJ2-1; D: -; CDR3: CASSFGPRGEQFF; DNA: TGTGCCAGCAGTTTCGGCCCCCGGGGTGAGCAGTTCTTC
V: TRBV5-1; size: many; J: TRBJ1-1; D: -; CDR3: CASSPGAGARNTEAFF; DNA: TGCGCCAGCAGCCCGGGCGCTGGGGCCAGGAACACTGAAGCTTTCTTT
V: TRBV2; size: many; J: TRBJ2-2; D: -; CDR3: CASRTGPVELFF; DNA: TGTGCCAGCAGAACGGGCCCTGTGGAGCTGTTTTTT
V: TRBV25-1; size: few; J: TRBJ1-1; D: -; CDR3: CASSGRVTGLNTEAFF; DNA: TGTGCCAGCAGTGGGAGGGTAACAGGGCTGAACACTGAAGCTTTCTTT
V: TRBV30; size: -; J: TRBJ1-5; D: -; CDR3: CAWRGKGWASAGVSNQPQHF; DNA: TGTGCCTGGAGGGGGAAAGGGTGGGCCTCAGCAGGGGTTAGCAATCAGCCCCAGCATTTT
V: TRBV28; size: many; J: TRBJ2-1; D: TRBD2; CDR3: CASSPPLAGHNEQFF; DNA: TGTGCCAGCAGTCCCCCACTAGCGGGACACAATGAGCAGTTCTTC
V: TRBV27; size: many; J: TRBJ2-7; D: -; CDR3: CASRGRAETDYEQYF; DNA: TGTGCCAGCAGGGGGCGGGCAGAAACTGACTACGAGCAGTACTTC
V: TRBV12-3/TRBV12-4; size: many; J: TRBJ2-3; D: TRBD1; CDR3: CASSSTGTGITDTQYF; DNA: TGTGCCAGCAGTTCCACCGGGACAGGAATAACAGATACGCAGTATTTT
V: TRBV19; size: few; J: TRBJ2-1; D: -; CDR3: CASKPASGVTYNEQFF; DNA: TGTGCCAGTAAGCCTGCCTCGGGAGTTACCTACAATGAGCAGTTCTTC